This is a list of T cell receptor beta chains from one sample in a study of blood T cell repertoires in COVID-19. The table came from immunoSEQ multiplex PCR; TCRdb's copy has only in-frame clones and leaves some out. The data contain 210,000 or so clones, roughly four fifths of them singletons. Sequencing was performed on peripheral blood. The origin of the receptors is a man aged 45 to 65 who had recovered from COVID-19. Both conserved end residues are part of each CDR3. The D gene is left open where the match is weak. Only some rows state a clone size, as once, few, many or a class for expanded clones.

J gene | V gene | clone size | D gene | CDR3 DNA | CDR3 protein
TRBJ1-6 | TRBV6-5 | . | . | TGTGCCAGCACCCGGGGAAAACCCTATAATTCACCCCTCCACTTT | CASTRGKPYNSPLHF
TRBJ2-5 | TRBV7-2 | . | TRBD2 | TGTGCCAGCAGCTCGTGGGGCGGGAGAGGTGAGACCCAGTACTTC | CASSSWGGRGETQYF
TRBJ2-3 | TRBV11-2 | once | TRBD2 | TGTGCCAGCAGCTTAGCTCGGAGGTGGGAGGGCGTGAATACGCAGTATTTT | CASSLARRWEGVNTQYF
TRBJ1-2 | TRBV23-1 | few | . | TGCGCCAGCAGTCCAGTGCCAGATGGCTACACCTTC | CASSPVPDGYTF
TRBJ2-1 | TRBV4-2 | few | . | TGTGCCAGCAGCCAGGAGGTGGGGGCACTACAGAATGAGCAGTTCTTC | CASSQEVGALQNEQFF
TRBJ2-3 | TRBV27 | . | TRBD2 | TGTGTCTCTGGGAGGGTACAGTATTTT | CVSGRVQYF
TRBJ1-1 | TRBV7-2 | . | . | TGTGCCAGCAGCTACCGACAGGTAAACACTGAAGCTTTCTTT | CASSYRQVNTEAFF
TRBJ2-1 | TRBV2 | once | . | TGTGCCAGCAGGTGGGCAGTTGAGCAGTTCTTC | CASRWAVEQFF
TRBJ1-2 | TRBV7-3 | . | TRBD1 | TGTGCCAGCAGGTTCGGGACAGACTATGGCTACACCTTC | CASRFGTDYGYTF
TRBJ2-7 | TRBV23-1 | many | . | TGCGCCAGCAGTCATTGGGACATTTCCTACGAGCAGTACTTC | CASSHWDISYEQYF
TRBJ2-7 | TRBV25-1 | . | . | TGTGCCAGCAGTGAATCCCAGGGCATATTCTACGAGCAGTACTTC | CASSESQGIFYEQYF
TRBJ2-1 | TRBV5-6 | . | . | TGTGCCAGCAGCTTGGTAACGCTAGCGATCCACAATGAGCAGTTCTTC | CASSLVTLAIHNEQFF
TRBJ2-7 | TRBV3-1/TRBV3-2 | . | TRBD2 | TGTGCCAGCAGCCAAACTAGCGGGGTCTACGAGCAGTACTTC | CASSQTSGVYEQYF
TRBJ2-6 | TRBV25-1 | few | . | TGTGCCAGCAGTGCGGTCGATTCTGGGGCCAACGTCCTGACTTTC | CASSAVDSGANVLTF
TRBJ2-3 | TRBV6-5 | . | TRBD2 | TGTGCCAGCAGGAGACTAGCGGGAGCGACAGATACGCAGTATTTT | CASRRLAGATDTQYF
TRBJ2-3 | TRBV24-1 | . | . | TGTGCCACCAGTGATTTGCGCGGGGGCACAGATACGCAGTATTTT | CATSDLRGGTDTQYF
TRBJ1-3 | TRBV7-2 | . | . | TGTGCCAGCAGCGTCAGGGTCTCTGGAAACACCATATATTTT | CASSVRVSGNTIYF
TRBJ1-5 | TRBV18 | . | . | TGTGCCAGCGGCACGGGGGGCTATCAGCCCCAGCATTTT | CASGTGGYQPQHF